This T cell receptor (beta chain) comes out of a study of regulatory T cells in long-lasting Graves disease (dated by TCRdb to the early 2020s). Context from the whole study: Patients with newly diagnosed Graves' disease had been on antithyroid drugs for under 3 months. Patients with persistent Graves' disease were compared with patients with newly diagnosed Graves' disease using TCR sequencing and RNA sequencing of peripheral blood. The study was registered as a clinical trial and conducted in China. A total of 33 samples were covered by TCR sequencing, comprising some 13 persistent and around 20 newly diagnosed Graves' disease patients. The study at large found these results: Patients with persistent disease shared more public clonotypes (under 3,000) than newly diagnosed patients did (around 1,000). Because the primary lesion, thyroid tissue, could not be accessed, the study looked at peripheral blood alone. Persistent Graves' disease patients showed lower TCR Shannon entropy and fewer highly expanded clones than newly diagnosed patients, suggesting clonal expansion. Preferential use of TRBV28, TRBJ1-2 and TRBJ2-5 was observed in persistent disease, whereas TRBV20-1 and TRBJ2-1 were favored in newly diagnosed disease. Sequencing and analysis were restricted to the TCR beta chain. The small sample size was acknowledged by the authors as a limitation that may reduce accuracy.

Via the germline V gene, CDR1 is SGHTA and CDR2 FQGNSA. The CDR3 goes from the cysteine to the phenylalanine over 14 residues. Of the read, only the CDR3 DNA is kept; its 42 bases are in frame from base 1. Cut back by 5 bases and 6 bases, the V and J ends lie 14 bases apart. This clonotype was counted ten times or more. The antigen it recognizes is unknown. Base qualities are not recorded, but no much larger clone differs from it by a single base. Libraries were constructed by multiplex PCR. The sample was run on an Illumina HiSeq 4000. To build TCR beta libraries, CDR3 regions were amplified by Arm-PCR using iRepertoire HTBI primers. PCR products were gel purified before sequencing. The study's processing was this. Gene usage analysis of CDR3 amino acid clonotypes relied on the roughly 67 TRBV and 14 TRBJ segments identified across samples. Filtered high-quality paired reads were merged into contigs using COPE and FqMerger. Contigs were aligned with BLAST to IMGT TRBV, TRBD and TRBJ reference genes, and CDR3 was defined per IMGT. Highly expanded clones were defined as clonotypes with a frequency above 0.1%. Shannon entropy served as the measure of repertoire diversity, while the Gini coefficient captured V-J evenness. Public clonotypes were defined as clonotypes shared by more than one individual. TCRdb's own reprocessing of the public reads used fastp at Q25 and MiXCR and kept productive beta chains. A single entry per CDR3 protein holds the most common genes and DNA from its merged rows. What appears here as the V and J calls and clone size reflects TCRdb's work, not the paper's. The sample table holds roughly 610,000 distinct CDR3 sequences, of which less than 20% were seen once. The leading ten clones occupy 18% of the sample.

The intended sense of this specimen's time point label: newly diagnosed GD, antithyroid drugs for less than 3 months. For both TCR sequencing and RNA sequencing, RNA was extracted from PBMCs using TRIzol. The diagnosis of Graves' disease followed American Thyroid Association guidelines. The patients came from an endocrinology department in Xi'an, China. From each patient, about 9 milliliters of peripheral blood was collected into an EDTA anticoagulant tube. Ficoll Paque Plus density gradient separation was used to isolate PBMCs, and no further T cell sorting was performed. An Agilent 2100 Bioanalyzer and agarose gel were used to assess RNA quality, and a NanoDrop 2000 was used to measure RNA concentration. This same sample was also taken into another study, of T cells in Graves' hyperthyroidism and ophthalmopathy. As that second study puts it: A patient counted as having stable Graves' hyperthyroidism if no progression to ophthalmopathy occurred over 18 months of follow-up. Hyperthyroidism patients were newly diagnosed, with disease duration under 2 months, and aged 18 to 65 years. Exclusion was applied to patients with uncontrolled infections, other autoimmune diseases, pregnancy or lactation. Diagnoses were based on clinical symptoms, serum thyroxine and TRAb, thyroid ultrasound and orbital computed tomography. The first round of RT-PCR for the TCR CDR3 was performed with the HTBI primer set and the Qiagen OneStep RT-PCR kit. Most expanded thyroid clonotypes (frequency above 0.001) were also found in blood, which suggests that blood repertoires may mirror thyroid immune responses. A 13 V-J signature model separated ophthalmopathy from stable hyperthyroidism, with around 88% sensitivity and 81.08% specificity in cross-validation and 80%/75% in testing. In validation, the model predicted progression to ophthalmopathy a median of roughly 6.2 months before onset, with approximately 68% sensitivity and roughly 73% specificity. To identify TCR V-J signatures that set the groups apart, the researchers used a discovery cohort of 100 patients, made up of 43 with Graves' ophthalmopathy and about 60 with stable Graves' hyperthyroidism. An independent validation cohort of under 20 hyperthyroidism patients and approximately 17 patients who later progressed to ophthalmopathy tested prospective prediction of ophthalmopathy. For training and testing, the 100 or so patients in the discovery cohort were randomly divided in a 7:3 ratio. The study also compared thyroid tissue and blood T-cell repertoires from more than five Graves' hyperthyroidism patients. Following sampling, methimazole starting at 30 mg daily was given to hyperthyroidism patients, and high-dose intravenous methylprednisolone was given to ophthalmopathy patients. A second multiplex PCR round built the libraries, followed by size selection and purification. Paired-end sequencing of the libraries was performed with 100 bp reads on an Illumina HiSeq2000. Raw data were processed with SOAPnuke, discarding reads with adapters, uncalled bases, mean Phred below 15, or no exact constant-primer or identifier match. High-quality paired reads were merged with COPE v1.2.5, and unique nucleotide sequences were defined as clonotypes. Clonotypes were aligned to IMGT TRBV, TRBD and TRBJ reference segments using MiTCR v1.1. Analysis was restricted to V-J combinations with a frequency above 0.0001, which covered roughly 99% of repertoires. A TCS score was defined as the ratio between F50 (clonal expansion) and ExV (chaos), using BLOSUM62-based TCRdist between CDR3 peptides within each V-J. Welch's t-statistics and random forest reduced around 550 V-J features to 13, which were used in a naive Bayes classifier (R e1071). Sample size was not statistically predetermined, and investigators were not blinded to group allocation. According to the paper, TCR Vbeta CDR3 sequencing was carried out on 135 peripheral blood samples, which came from more than 40 ophthalmopathy, about 75 hyperthyroidism and roughly 17 progressor patients.

The rearrangement combines TRBV7-2 with TRBJ2-1; the D gene lacks a confident call. The specimen was peripheral blood mononuclear cells (PBMCs), collected at new diagnosis, from a patient treated with antithyroid drugs. The receptor's source is a woman aged 30 to 39 with Graves disease. Donor details come from another sample of the same person, matched by shared clones. The nucleotide sequence reads as follows: TGTGCCAGCAGCCCCGCGCGAGGAGTCAATGAGCAGTTCTTC. Translation gives CASSPARGVNEQFF.